This entry concerns a single T cell receptor beta chain. Antigen specificity is unknown. Germline V lookup: CDR1 SGDLS, CDR2 YYNGEE. Losses at the gene ends were 4 bases for V and 1 base for J; bases not matched to a gene: 12. The CDR3 extends over 18 amino acids. The data derive from a study of T cell responses to AZD1222 COVID-19 vaccine. Study-wide results and limits: With two AZD1222 doses given, Spike-specific TCR breadth and depth both rose. The reported proportion of spike-specific TCRs targeting unmutated variant regions was nearly half. Spike was spanned by vaccine-associated CD4 TCRs, with dominance at 160-218 and 743-854.

The method was immunoSEQ multiplex PCR; TCRdb's version includes in-frame clones alone and lacks a portion of them. The table has tens of thousands of clones, 85% to 90% seen once. Source: peripheral blood, taken on day 0 of AZD1222 vaccination. The clonotype originates from an adult in good health. The chain has TRBV9 and TRBJ1-3; 9 bases agree with TRBD1. Here the CDR3 reads CASSKKGQGDSSGNTIYF. CDR3 nucleotide sequence: TGTGCCAGCAGCAAAAAGGGACAGGGAGATTCGTCTGGAAACACCATATATTTT.